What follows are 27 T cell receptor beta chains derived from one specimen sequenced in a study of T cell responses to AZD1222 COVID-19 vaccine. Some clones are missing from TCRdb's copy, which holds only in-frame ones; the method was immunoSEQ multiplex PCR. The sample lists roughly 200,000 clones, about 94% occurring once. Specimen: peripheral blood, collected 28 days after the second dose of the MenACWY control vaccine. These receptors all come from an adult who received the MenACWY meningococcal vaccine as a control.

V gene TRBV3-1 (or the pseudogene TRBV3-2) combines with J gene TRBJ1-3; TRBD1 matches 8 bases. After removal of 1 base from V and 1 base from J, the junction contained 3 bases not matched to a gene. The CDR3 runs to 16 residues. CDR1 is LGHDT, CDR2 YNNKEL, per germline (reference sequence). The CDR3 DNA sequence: TGTGCCAGCAGCCAAGTTCAGGGGGCGTCTGGAAACACCATATATTTT. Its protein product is CASSQVQGASGNTIYF.

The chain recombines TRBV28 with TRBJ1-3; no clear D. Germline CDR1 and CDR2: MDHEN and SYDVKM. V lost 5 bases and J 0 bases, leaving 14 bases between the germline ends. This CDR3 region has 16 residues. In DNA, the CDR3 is TGTGCCAGCAGTGTCCGGCAGGCTCCCTCTGGAAACACCATATATTTT. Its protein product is CASSVRQAPSGNTIYF.

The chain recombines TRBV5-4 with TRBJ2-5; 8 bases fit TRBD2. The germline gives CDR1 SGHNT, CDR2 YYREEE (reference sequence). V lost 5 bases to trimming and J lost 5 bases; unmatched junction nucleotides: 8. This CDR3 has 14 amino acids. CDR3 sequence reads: CASSPSGGAETQYF. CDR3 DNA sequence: TGTGCCAGCAGTCCTTCCGGGGGGGCGGAGACCCAGTACTTC.

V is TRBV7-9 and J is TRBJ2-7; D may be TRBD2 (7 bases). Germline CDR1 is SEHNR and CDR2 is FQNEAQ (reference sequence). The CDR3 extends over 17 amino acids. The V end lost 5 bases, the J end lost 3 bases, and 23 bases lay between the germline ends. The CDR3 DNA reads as TGTGCCAGCAGCATCGAATTCAGAGACGGGGGGCTCTACGAGCAGTACTTC. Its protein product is CASSIEFRDGGLYEQYF.

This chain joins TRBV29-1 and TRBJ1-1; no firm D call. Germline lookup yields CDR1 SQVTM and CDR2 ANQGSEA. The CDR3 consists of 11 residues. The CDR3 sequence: CTAAVNTEAFF. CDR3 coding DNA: TGCACCGCCGCGGTGAACACTGAAGCTTTCTTT.

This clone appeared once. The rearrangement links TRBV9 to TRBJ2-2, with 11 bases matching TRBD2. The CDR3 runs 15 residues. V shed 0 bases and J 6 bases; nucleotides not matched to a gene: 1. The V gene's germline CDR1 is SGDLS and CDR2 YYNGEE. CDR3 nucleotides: TGTGCCAGCAGCGTAGTAGCGGGGGGGTCCGGGGAGCTGTTTTTT. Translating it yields CASSVVAGGSGELFF. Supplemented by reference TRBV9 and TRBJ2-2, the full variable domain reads DSGVTQTPKHLITATGQRVTLRCSPRSGDLSVYWYQQSLDQGLQFLIQYYNGEERAKGNILERFSAQQFPDLHSELNLSSLELGDSALYFCASSVVAGGSGELFFGEGSRLTVL.

In DNA, the CDR3 is TGTGCCAGCAGCTTAGGGACCAGCCACACAGATACGCAGTATTTT. Its translation is CASSLGTSHTDTQYF. The rearrangement links TRBV7-9 to TRBJ2-3; D is undetermined. The CDR3 spans 15 residues. V was pared by 1 base and J by 2 bases, with 10 bases between. Germline CDR1 reads SEHNR; CDR2 reads FQNEAQ (reference sequence).

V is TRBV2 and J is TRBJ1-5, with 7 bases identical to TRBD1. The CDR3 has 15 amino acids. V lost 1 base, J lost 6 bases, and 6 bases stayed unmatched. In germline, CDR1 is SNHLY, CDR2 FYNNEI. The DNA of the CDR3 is TGTGCCAGCAGTGAAGTGCAGGGGGTGAGTCAGCCCCAGCATTTT. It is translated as CASSEVQGVSQPQHF.

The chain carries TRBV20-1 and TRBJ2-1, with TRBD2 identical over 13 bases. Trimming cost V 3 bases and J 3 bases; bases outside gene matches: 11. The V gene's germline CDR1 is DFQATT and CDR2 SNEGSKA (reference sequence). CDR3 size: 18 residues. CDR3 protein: CSASLTSGGVVFYNEQFF. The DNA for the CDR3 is TGCAGTGCTAGTTTAACTAGCGGGGGGGTGGTTTTCTACAATGAGCAGTTCTTC.

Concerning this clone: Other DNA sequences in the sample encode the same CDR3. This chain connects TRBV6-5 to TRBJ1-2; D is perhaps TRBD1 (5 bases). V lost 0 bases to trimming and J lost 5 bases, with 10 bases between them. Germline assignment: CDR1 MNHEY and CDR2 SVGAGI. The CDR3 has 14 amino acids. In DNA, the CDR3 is TGTGCCAGCAGTTACTCCGGGGGTGGGTATGGCTACACCTTC. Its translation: CASSYSGGGYGYTF.

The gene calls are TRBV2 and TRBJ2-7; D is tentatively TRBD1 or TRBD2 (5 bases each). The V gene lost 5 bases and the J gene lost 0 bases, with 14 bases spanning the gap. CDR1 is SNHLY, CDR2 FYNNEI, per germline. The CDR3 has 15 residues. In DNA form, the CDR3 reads TGTGCCAGCAGTACACCCAGGGACGACTCCTACGAGCAGTACTTC. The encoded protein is CASSTPRDDSYEQYF.

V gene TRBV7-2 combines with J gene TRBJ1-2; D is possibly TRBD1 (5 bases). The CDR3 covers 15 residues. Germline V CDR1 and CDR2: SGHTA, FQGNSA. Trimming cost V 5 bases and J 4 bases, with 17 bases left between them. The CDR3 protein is CASSPAEGASYGYTF. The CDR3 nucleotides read TGTGCCAGCAGCCCCGCGGAAGGGGCCTCCTATGGCTACACCTTC.

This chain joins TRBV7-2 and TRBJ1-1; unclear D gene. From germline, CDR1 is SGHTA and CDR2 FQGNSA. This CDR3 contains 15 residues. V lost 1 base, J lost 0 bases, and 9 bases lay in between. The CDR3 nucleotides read TGTGCCAGCAGCTTAGGAAGGGTCATGAACACTGAAGCTTTCTTT. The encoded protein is CASSLGRVMNTEAFF.

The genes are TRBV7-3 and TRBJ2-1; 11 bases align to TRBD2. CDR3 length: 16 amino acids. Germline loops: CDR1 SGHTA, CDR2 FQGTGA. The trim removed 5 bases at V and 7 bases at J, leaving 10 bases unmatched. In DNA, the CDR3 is TGTGCCAGCAGCCAATCTAGCGGGGGGAATTCTAATGAGCAGTTCTTC. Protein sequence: CASSQSSGGNSNEQFF.

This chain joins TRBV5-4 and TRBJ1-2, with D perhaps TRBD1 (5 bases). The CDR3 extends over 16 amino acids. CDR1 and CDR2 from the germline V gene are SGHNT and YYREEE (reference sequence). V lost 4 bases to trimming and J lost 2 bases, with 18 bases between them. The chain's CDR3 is CASSPQQGGFNYGYTF. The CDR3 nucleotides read TGTGCCAGCAGCCCCCAGCAGGGCGGATTCAACTATGGCTACACCTTC.

CDR3 sequence reads: CASSGQGHSYNEQFF. CDR3 coding DNA: TGTGCCAGTAGTGGACAGGGGCACTCCTACAATGAGCAGTTCTTC. The chain uses TRBV19 and TRBJ2-1; 9 positions match TRBD1. V was clipped by 5 bases and J by 0 bases; unmatched bases: 2. In germline, CDR1 is LNHDA, CDR2 SQIVND (reference sequence). The CDR3 is made up of 15 amino acids.

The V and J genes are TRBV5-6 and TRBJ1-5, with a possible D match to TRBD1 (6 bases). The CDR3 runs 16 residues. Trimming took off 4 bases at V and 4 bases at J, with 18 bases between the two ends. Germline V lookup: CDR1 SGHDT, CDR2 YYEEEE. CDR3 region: CASSRKPGVRNQPQHF. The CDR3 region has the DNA TGTGCCAGCAGCCGTAAGCCAGGGGTTAGGAATCAGCCCCAGCATTTT. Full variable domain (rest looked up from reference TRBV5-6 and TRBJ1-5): DAGVTQSPTHLIKTRGQQVTLRCSPKSGHDTVSWYQQALGQGPQFIFQYYEEEERQRGNFPDRFSGHQFPNYSSELNVNALLLGDSALYLCASSRKPGVRNQPQHFGDGTRLSIL.

Here the CDR3 DNA reads TGTGCCAGCAGTTACGGGCAGGGTAGCAATCAGCCCCAGCATTTT. Translating gives CASSYGQGSNQPQHF. The chain carries TRBV6-6 and TRBJ1-5; D might be TRBD1 (5 bases). CDR1 is MNHNY, CDR2 SVGAGI, per germline (reference sequence). The CDR3 length is 15 residues. The V end lost 2 bases, the J end lost 0 bases, and 8 bases lay between the germline ends.

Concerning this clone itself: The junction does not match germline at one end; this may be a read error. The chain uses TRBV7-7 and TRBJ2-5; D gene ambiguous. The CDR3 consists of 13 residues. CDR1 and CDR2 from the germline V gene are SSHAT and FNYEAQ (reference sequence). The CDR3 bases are TGTGCTAGCAGCCCCCTCCTGAAGGAGACCCAGTACTTC. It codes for CASSPLLKETQYF.

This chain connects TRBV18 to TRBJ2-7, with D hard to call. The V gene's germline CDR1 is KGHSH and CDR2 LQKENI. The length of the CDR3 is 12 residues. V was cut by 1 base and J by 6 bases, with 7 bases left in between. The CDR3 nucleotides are TGTGCCAGCTCACCACGGAATTTCGAGCAGTACTTC. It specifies CASSPRNFEQYF.

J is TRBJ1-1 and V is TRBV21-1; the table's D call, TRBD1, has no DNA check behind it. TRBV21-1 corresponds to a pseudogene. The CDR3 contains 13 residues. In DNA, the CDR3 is TGTGCCAGGACAGGGAAGGGGTGCACTGAAGCTTTCTTT. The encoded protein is CARTGKGCTEAFF.

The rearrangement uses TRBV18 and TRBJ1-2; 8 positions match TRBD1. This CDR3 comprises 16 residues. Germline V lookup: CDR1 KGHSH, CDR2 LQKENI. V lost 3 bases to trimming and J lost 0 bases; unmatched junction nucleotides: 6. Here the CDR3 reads CASSPTGDMANYGYTF. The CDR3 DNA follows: TGTGCCAGCTCACCGACAGGGGATATGGCTAACTATGGCTACACCTTC. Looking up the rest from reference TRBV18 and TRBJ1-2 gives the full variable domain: NAGVMQNPRHLVRRRGQEARLRCSPMKGHSHVYWYRQLPEEGLKFMVYLQKENIIDESGMPKERFSAEFPKEGPSILRIQQVVRGDSAAYFCASSPTGDMANYGYTFGSGTRLTVV.

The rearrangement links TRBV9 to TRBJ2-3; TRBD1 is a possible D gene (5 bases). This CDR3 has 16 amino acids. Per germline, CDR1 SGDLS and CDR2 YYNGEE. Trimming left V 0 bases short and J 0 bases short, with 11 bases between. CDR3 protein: CASSVGGGASTDTQYF. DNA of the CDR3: TGTGCCAGCAGCGTAGGGGGTGGGGCTAGCACAGATACGCAGTATTTT.

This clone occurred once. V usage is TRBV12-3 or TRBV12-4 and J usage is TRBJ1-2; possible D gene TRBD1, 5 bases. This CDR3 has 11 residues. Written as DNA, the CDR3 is TGTGCTCAACCTGGGGGACATGGCTACACCTTC. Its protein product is CAQPGGHGYTF.

As DNA, the CDR3 is TGCGCCAGCAGTGCCGGGAACTCTGGAAACACCATATATTTT. Amino acids: CASSAGNSGNTIYF. The chain is built from TRBV10-2 and TRBJ1-3; no clear D. CDR1 WSHSY and CDR2 SAAADI come from the germline V gene. Trimming cost V 4 bases and J 0 bases, with 7 bases left between them. This CDR3 has 14 residues.

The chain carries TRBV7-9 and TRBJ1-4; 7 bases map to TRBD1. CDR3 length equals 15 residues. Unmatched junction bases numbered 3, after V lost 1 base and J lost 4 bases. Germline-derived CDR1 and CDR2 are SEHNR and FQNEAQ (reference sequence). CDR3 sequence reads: CASSLVGTVNEKLFF. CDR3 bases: TGTGCCAGCAGCTTAGTCGGGACAGTTAATGAAAAACTGTTTTTT.

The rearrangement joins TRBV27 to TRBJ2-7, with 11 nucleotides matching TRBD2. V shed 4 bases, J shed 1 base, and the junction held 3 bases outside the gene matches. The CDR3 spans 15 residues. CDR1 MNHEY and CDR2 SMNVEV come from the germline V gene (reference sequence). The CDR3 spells CASSYSGGVSYEQYF. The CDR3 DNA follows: TGTGCCAGCAGTTATAGCGGGGGGGTTTCCTACGAGCAGTACTTC.